What follows are 5 T cell receptor beta chains derived from one specimen sequenced in a study of T-cell memory formation after mild COVID-19. Each CDR3 protein is one row after TCRdb ran MiXCR on the 5' RACE reads. Among hundreds of thousands of distinct CDR3 sequences listed, 20% were seen once. The sequencing sample was made of PBMCs or a T cell subset sorted from them (not recorded which). The receptors were sampled from an adult woman who had mild COVID-19 (a few samples of this study predate the infection). Cell type and time point are not known.

This clonotype came up a few times. The V call is TRBV6-6, the J call TRBJ1-1, with D possibly TRBD1 on 5 matching bases. This CDR3 spans 11 amino acids. Germline V gives CDR1 MNHNY, CDR2 SVGAGI (reference sequence). The V and J ends lost 5 bases and 11 bases respectively, with 12 bases between them. CDR3 amino acids: CASSPWDGAFF. DNA of the CDR3: TGTGCCAGCAGTCCCTGGGACGGGGCTTTCTTT.

The gene calls are TRBV19 and TRBJ2-2; D is perhaps TRBD2 (5 bases). Trimming took 1 base from V and 0 from J, leaving 12 bases between them. The CDR3 consists of 17 residues. Germline V CDR1 and CDR2: LNHDA, SQIVND (reference sequence). The CDR3 here is CASSIVGVGPNTGELFF. In DNA, the CDR3 is TGTGCCAGTAGTATAGTCGGGGTGGGCCCGAACACCGGGGAGCTGTTTTTT.

A remark on this clonotype: Sequence at one end of the junction differs from germline and may be a read error. The rearrangement links TRBV12-3 or TRBV12-4 to TRBJ1-5, with a tentative D call TRBD1 (5 bases). The CDR3 length is 14 residues. This CDR3 is CASSYSGINRPQHF. The DNA of the CDR3 is TGTGCCAGCAGTTATTCAGGGATCAATCGGCCCCAGCATTTT.

In this sample, this clonotype turned up a few times. The chain is built from TRBV24-1 and TRBJ2-3, with 7 positions matching TRBD2. Looked up from germline, CDR1 is KGHDR and CDR2 is SFDVKD. The CDR3 consists of 15 residues. The J segment lost 1 base and the V segment lost 2 bases, leaving 2 bases of the junction unmatched. CDR3 in amino acids: CATSDSSGGTDTQYF. The CDR3 bases are TGTGCCACCAGTGATTCAAGCGGGGGCACAGATACGCAGTATTTT.

This clonotype was counted between two and nine times. The chain links TRBV2 to TRBJ2-2, with a weak D call TRBD1 (6 bases). V lost 3 bases to trimming and J lost 8 bases, with 13 bases between them. CDR3 length equals 14 residues. CDR1 and CDR2 (germline): SNHLY, FYNNEI. The CDR3 nucleotides read TGTGCCAGCAGTGATCAGGGGTTACGGGGGGAGCTGTTTTTT. Amino acid sequence: CASSDQGLRGELFF.